This section outlines one T cell receptor beta chain sequence together with its context. This entry belongs to a study of CD8 T cells in Susac syndrome. In germline, CDR1 is LGHDT, CDR2 YNNKEL (reference sequence). The V gene lost 1 base and the J gene lost 2 bases, with 6 bases spanning the gap. This CDR3 has 13 amino acids. TCR beta from blood CD8+ and CD4+ T cells was sequenced. The controls were healthy donors who were matched for age and sex. Negative isolation yielded the CD8+ and CD4+ T cells, while FACS enriched the TEMRA cells. Random hexamers were used to reverse transcribe roughly 0.45 to 1 ug of RNA. Amplification of TCR beta CDR3 across 54 Vbeta and 13 Jbeta was performed with immunoSEQ multiplex PCR. TCRdb ran MiXCR on the immunoSEQ multiplex PCR reads and lists one entry per CDR3 protein. The sample holds 150,000 to 200,000 distinct CDR3 sequences; around 94% are singletons and the top ten take around 0.14%.

V is TRBV3-1 and J is TRBJ2-7, with D possibly TRBD2 on 6 matching bases. This TCR derives from a human donor in good health. Sequencing was performed on CD4+ T cells from PBMCs. CDR3: CASSQGLAYEQYF. Here the CDR3 DNA reads TGTGCCAGCAGCCAAGGACTAGCCTACGAGCAGTACTTC.